This TCR beta chain emerged from a study of T cell responses to AZD1222 COVID-19 vaccine. On this clone: Its antigen is unknown.

Study-level points and caveats: Only a handful of AZD1222 recipients, more than 5 in all, had baseline seropositivity.

Trimming pared 4 bases from V and 9 bases from J, leaving 10 bases between. CDR1 SEHNR and CDR2 FQNEAQ come from the germline V gene (reference sequence). This CDR3 is 13 amino acids long. Clones were sequenced by immunoSEQ multiplex PCR, and TCRdb holds only the in-frame ones, with some missing. The sample yields about 110,000 clones, just over 85% seen once. This sequence originates from an adult in good health. Specimen: peripheral blood, collected on day 0 of AZD1222 vaccination. The chain employs TRBV7-9 and TRBJ1-6; D uncertain. CDR3 nucleotide sequence: TGTGCCAGCAGCTCTCCGAACGGTTCACCCCTCCACTTT. This sequence encodes CASSSPNGSPLHF.